What follows are 12 T cell receptor beta chains derived from one specimen sequenced in a study of cytomegalovirus exposure and HLA in healthy donors. PCR amplification relied on 60 Vbeta primers (plus 13 Jbeta primers). This table comes from immunoSEQ multiplex PCR, and its TCRdb copy is limited to in-frame clones, with some not included. The repertoire holds roughly 100,000 clones, with 70% to 85% as singletons. Source material: PBMCs. These receptors came from a boy aged 5-17 years in good health and CMV-seronegative.

This chain connects TRBV7-8 to TRBJ1-5, with TRBD1 identical over 9 bases. Germline lookup yields CDR1 SGHVS and CDR2 FQNEAQ. The CDR3 is 15 residues long. The V and J ends lost 5 bases and 5 bases, in that order; junction bases with no gene match: 7. The CDR3 loop is CASSPLDRGDQPQHF. The CDR3 nucleotides read TGTGCCAGCAGCCCCCTGGACAGGGGAGATCAGCCCCAGCATTTT.

The genes are TRBV7-9 and TRBJ1-4; TRBD1 aligns across 8 bases. The CDR3 extends over 14 amino acids. The J segment lost 5 bases and the V segment lost 3 bases, leaving 2 bases of the junction unmatched. The germline CDR1 and CDR2 sequences are SEHNR and FQNEAQ (reference sequence). The CDR3, as DNA: TGTGCCAGCAGCTTCCGGGACAGGAATGAAAAACTGTTTTTT. Protein product: CASSFRDRNEKLFF.

This chain connects TRBV7-9 to TRBJ2-7; tentatively, D is TRBD2 (5 bases). This CDR3 region has 14 residues. CDR1 and CDR2 (germline): SEHNR, FQNEAQ (reference sequence). V was shortened by 4 bases and J by 2 bases, with 12 bases between the two germline ends. CDR3 DNA sequence: TGTGCCAGCAGCTCGAGGGCCCGGCCCTACGAGCAGTACTTC. Translation gives CASSSRARPYEQYF.

The sample holds one count of this clone. This chain joins TRBV5-1 and TRBJ2-7; D possibly corresponds to TRBD2 (6 bases). The CDR3 spans 14 residues. Between the trimmed V and J ends, which lost 1 base and 3 bases, there was a span of 11 bases. The germline gives CDR1 SGHRS, CDR2 YFSETQ. The CDR3 reads CASSLLGGLYEQYF. The CDR3 DNA is TGCGCCAGCAGCTTGCTCGGGGGACTCTACGAGCAGTACTTC.

This clone came up once. The chain couples TRBV5-6 to TRBJ2-5, with TRBD1 matching over 8 bases. V trimming: 1 base; J trimming: 7 bases; junction bases outside the gene matches: 6. From germline, CDR1 is SGHDT and CDR2 YYEEEE. This CDR3 spans 14 amino acids. CDR3 nucleotide sequence: TGTGCCAGCAGCTTGAGGGGACAGGACTGGACCCAGTACTTC. It is translated as CASSLRGQDWTQYF.

This clone turned up a few times. The chain carries TRBV2 and TRBJ1-1; D call uncertain. The CDR3 covers 13 residues. Germline V gene data show CDR1 as SNHLY and CDR2 as FYNNEI. V lost 5 bases, J lost 1 base, and 8 bases lay in between. The CDR3 bases are TGTGCCAGCAGTACCGAGTGGAACACTGAAGCTTTCTTT. Translating gives CASSTEWNTEAFF.

The rearrangement uses TRBV30 and TRBJ1-5; 8 positions match TRBD1. CDR3 length equals 16 residues. Germline values: CDR1 GTSNPN, CDR2 SVGIG (reference sequence). Unmatched junction bases numbered 9, after V lost 1 base and J lost 4 bases. The DNA of the CDR3 is TGTGCCTGGAGTGACTCAGGGGGCTTCAGGAATCAGCCCCAGCATTTT. Encoded protein: CAWSDSGGFRNQPQHF.

The chain carries TRBV6-1 and TRBJ1-5; D is undetermined. V was trimmed by 4 bases and J by 2 bases, leaving 9 bases between them. Germline assignment: CDR1 MNHNS and CDR2 SASEGT. The CDR3 extends over 14 amino acids. CDR3 amino acids: CASSAVQGNQPQHF. CDR3 in DNA: TGTGCCAGCAGTGCCGTCCAGGGCAATCAGCCCCAGCATTTT.

V usage is TRBV5-6 and J usage is TRBJ2-2; possible D gene TRBD1, 5 bases. This CDR3 spans 16 amino acids. The germline CDR1 and CDR2 sequences are SGHDT and YYEEEE. Between the trimmed V and J ends, which lost 4 bases and 2 bases, there was a span of 15 bases. The CDR3 sequence is CASSPLQDINTGELFF. DNA for the CDR3: TGTGCCAGCAGCCCCCTTCAGGACATAAACACCGGGGAGCTGTTTTTT.

This clone was seen only a few times. The chain joins TRBV28 to TRBJ2-3; 9 bases line up with TRBD2. The germline V gene has CDR1 MDHEN and CDR2 SYDVKM. CDR3 size: 14 residues. V trimming: 7 bases; J trimming: 4 bases; junction bases outside the gene matches: 6. CDR3 DNA: TGTGCCAGCACAATAGCGGGAGCAGCAGATACGCAGTATTTT. Amino acids: CASTIAGAADTQYF.

This clone was seen once. J is TRBJ1-1 and V is TRBV10-3; D possibly corresponds to TRBD1 (6 bases). Germline V lookup: CDR1 ENHRY, CDR2 SYGVKD. This CDR3 has 13 residues. Trimming removed 7 bases at V and 0 bases at J, with 9 bases between. This CDR3 is CAITRDMNTEAFF. In nucleotides, the CDR3 is TGTGCCATCACGAGGGACATGAACACTGAAGCTTTCTTT.

A few counts support this clone. V gene TRBV5-4 combines with J gene TRBJ1-1; a weak D match, TRBD1 (5 bases). V was trimmed by 4 bases and J by 6 bases, leaving 16 bases between them. The CDR3 sequence is 14 residues long. The V gene's germline CDR1 is SGHNT and CDR2 YYREEE (reference sequence). The CDR3 is CASSGRDLAPEAFF. The CDR3 DNA reads as TGTGCCAGCAGCGGCAGGGATTTGGCCCCTGAAGCTTTCTTT.